Listed here are 31 T cell receptor beta chains from one sample, sequenced in a study of cytomegalovirus exposure and HLA in healthy donors. 60 Vbeta and 13 Jbeta primers were used in PCR. Using immunoSEQ multiplex PCR, the repertoire was profiled, and TCRdb retains in-frame clones only, with some absent. The profile covers 150,000 to 200,000 clones, with about 70% appearing a single time and 4.5% taken by the ten largest. The sequenced sample was PBMCs. The receptor source for this set is a woman younger than 30 in good health and CMV-seropositive.

This chain joins TRBV28 and TRBJ1-2, with D perhaps matching TRBD1 (5 bases). V gave up 5 bases and J gave up 6 bases, with 7 bases separating them. CDR3 length: 11 residues. The germline gives CDR1 MDHEN, CDR2 SYDVKM. The CDR3 coding sequence is TGTGCCAGCAGTGTGACAGATGGCTACACCTTC. Protein product: CASSVTDGYTF.

The chain carries TRBV4-1 and TRBJ2-3; 8 bases agree with TRBD2. V was clipped by 2 bases and J by 5 bases; unmatched bases: 3. CDR3 length equals 14 residues. Germline loops: CDR1 MGHRA, CDR2 YSYEKL. CDR3 in amino acids: CASSQLLAGDTQYF. The CDR3 region has the DNA TGCGCCAGCAGCCAACTTCTAGCGGGAGATACGCAGTATTTT.

This chain links TRBV12-2 with TRBJ2-5; TRBD2 is the table's D call and was not checked against the DNA. The J call is uncertain, as TRBJ2-7 better fits the DNA end. TRBV12-2 is described as a pseudogene. The CDR3 totals 13 residues. Here the CDR3 reads CASRSEGYYEQYF. In DNA form, the CDR3 reads TGTGCAAGTCGCTCGGAGGGATACTACGAGCAGTACTTC.

The J gene is TRBJ2-1, the V gene TRBV7-2; 12 bases agree with TRBD2. The CDR3 totals 18 residues. CDR1 is SGHTA, CDR2 FQGNSA, per germline. V trimming: 2 bases; J trimming: 9 bases; junction bases outside the gene matches: 14. CDR3 amino acids: CASSLPASGGVPLGEQFF. CDR3 bases: TGTGCCAGCAGCTTACCGGCTAGCGGGGGGGTTCCTCTTGGTGAGCAGTTCTTC.

CDR3 DNA: TGTGCCAGCTCACCTGAGCGGATTAGCACAGATACGCAGTATTTT. Amino acid sequence: CASSPERISTDTQYF. J is TRBJ2-3 and V is TRBV18, with TRBD2 as a possible D gene (5 bases). The length of the CDR3 is 15 residues. V was pared by 3 bases and J by 0 bases, with 10 bases between. The germline V gene has CDR1 KGHSH and CDR2 LQKENI.

The chain is built from TRBV13 and TRBJ2-7; D remains unclear. V shed 3 bases and J shed 0 bases, with 3 bases lying between them. Germline CDR1 is PRHDT and CDR2 is FYEKMQ (reference sequence). This CDR3 comprises 12 residues. DNA of the CDR3: TGTGCCAGCAGCTTCTCCTCCTACGAGCAGTACTTC. Its translation is CASSFSSYEQYF.

V is TRBV28 and J is TRBJ1-4, with a possible D match to TRBD1 (6 bases). Trimming cost V 8 bases and J 8 bases, with 18 bases left between them. The CDR3 extends over 14 amino acids. CDR1 MDHEN and CDR2 SYDVKM come from the germline V gene. In DNA, the CDR3 is TGTGCCAGCGGGGACGGGACACTACTAGAAAAACTGTTTTTT. Protein: CASGDGTLLEKLFF.

The rearrangement joins TRBV5-3 to TRBJ2-7; 9 bases align to TRBD1. TRBV5-3 is flagged as an ORF with uncertain function. Trimming took 6 bases from V and 0 from J; bases not matched to a gene: 7. The CDR3 loop spans 15 amino acids. The CDR3 region is CARTRGQGSSYEQYF. For the CDR3, the DNA is TGTGCCAGAACAAGGGGACAGGGAAGCTCCTACGAGCAGTACTTC.

This clone was seen a handful of times. The chain has TRBV6-5 and TRBJ1-2; possible D gene TRBD1, 6 bases. CDR1 is MNHEY and CDR2 is SVGAGI in the germline V gene. The V end lost 5 bases, the J end lost 6 bases, and 13 bases lay between the germline ends. The CDR3 is made up of 13 amino acids. The CDR3 is CASSGGHQDGYTF. Written as DNA, the CDR3 is TGTGCCAGCAGTGGGGGACACCAGGATGGCTACACCTTC.

The rearrangement uses TRBV4-1 and TRBJ1-5; D unresolved. This CDR3 region has 13 residues. CDR1 and CDR2 from the germline V gene are MGHRA and YSYEKL. Trimming pared 1 base from V and 5 bases from J, leaving 6 bases between. In DNA form, the CDR3 reads TGCGCCAGCAGCCAAGTTCTCCATCAGCCCCAGCATTTT. Translated: CASSQVLHQPQHF.

The V and J genes are TRBV7-9 and TRBJ1-2, with 7 bases matching TRBD1. The V and J ends lost 5 bases and 4 bases, in that order; junction bases with no gene match: 10. The CDR3 loop spans 15 amino acids. Germline CDR1 is SEHNR and CDR2 is FQNEAQ (reference sequence). This chain's CDR3 is CASSRPQGDPYGYTF. As DNA, the CDR3 is TGTGCCAGCAGCCGACCCCAGGGGGATCCCTATGGCTACACCTTC.

The rearrangement links TRBV6-5 to TRBJ1-4, with TRBD1 matching over 7 bases. Germline CDR1 is MNHEY and CDR2 is SVGAGI. The CDR3 is made up of 15 amino acids. V lost 2 bases and J lost 0; bases outside the gene matches: 0. Written as DNA, the CDR3 is TGTGCCAGCAGTTACGACAGGGCAACTAATGAAAAACTGTTTTTT. It specifies CASSYDRATNEKLFF.

Comments on this clone: The DNA is omitted, as the CDR3 cannot be located on it reliably, and the CDR3 follows TCRdb's listing. V usage is TRBV7-2 and J usage is TRBJ1-1. The CDR3 is 14 residues long, ends included. Germline V gene sequence: CDR1 SGHTA, CDR2 FQGNSA. The CDR3 reads CASSFWRGNTEAFF.

This chain joins TRBV9 and TRBJ1-1; perhaps TRBD1 as D (6 bases). V lost 3 bases, J lost 5 bases, and 14 bases lay in between. CDR3 length equals 14 residues. CDR1 is SGDLS and CDR2 is YYNGEE in the germline V gene. The CDR3 DNA follows: TGTGCCAGCAGCGAGGGGGGGAGGGGAACTGAAGCTTTCTTT. This translates into CASSEGGRGTEAFF.

V usage is TRBV18 and J usage is TRBJ2-5; 7 bases map to TRBD2. Trimming at V came to 0 bases and at J to 0 bases, leaving 4 bases not matched to a gene. CDR3 length: 16 amino acids. Germline values: CDR1 KGHSH, CDR2 LQKENI. The CDR3 reads CASSPPGGTYQETQYF. CDR3 in DNA: TGTGCCAGCTCACCACCCGGGGGGACGTACCAAGAGACCCAGTACTTC.

The CDR3 bases are TGTGCCAGCAGTGGGTTGGACTCCGTAGCCAAAAACATTCAGTACTTC. This codes for CASSGLDSVAKNIQYF. This chain uses TRBV2 with TRBJ2-4; perhaps TRBD2 as D (5 bases). The germline gives CDR1 SNHLY, CDR2 FYNNEI. CDR3 length: 16 residues. V lost 4 bases, J lost 0 bases, and 13 bases lay in between.

This clone appeared once. V and J are TRBV19 and TRBJ1-4, with D unclear. The CDR3 is made up of 12 amino acids. Trimming pared 6 bases from V and 8 bases from J, leaving 10 bases between. Germline V gene data show CDR1 as LNHDA and CDR2 as SQIVND (reference sequence). CDR3 coding DNA: TGTGCCAGTAGGGCCCGATTAGAAAAACTGTTTTTT. Protein product: CASRARLEKLFF.

The chain employs TRBV4-3 and TRBJ2-7, with 7 bases aligning to TRBD2. The CDR3 runs to 16 residues. The trim removed 0 bases at V and 0 bases at J, leaving 5 bases unmatched. Per the germline V gene, CDR1 is LGHNA and CDR2 is YSLEER. The CDR3 DNA follows: TGCGCCAGCAGCCAAGAGGCCTGGGGGGGCTCCTACGAGCAGTACTTC. This gives the protein CASSQEAWGGSYEQYF.

V usage is TRBV5-6 and J usage is TRBJ1-4; TRBD1 aligns across 8 bases. J lost 3 bases, V lost 4 bases, and 5 bases had no gene match. This CDR3 has 15 amino acids. Germline CDR1 and CDR2: SGHDT and YYEEEE. As DNA, the CDR3 is TGTGCCAGCAGCCCGGACAGGGATCCTAATGAAAAACTGTTTTTT. Translating it yields CASSPDRDPNEKLFF.

The chain employs TRBV9 and TRBJ1-1; TRBD1 agrees at 7 bases. Per germline, CDR1 SGDLS and CDR2 YYNGEE. The V and J ends lost 0 bases and 1 base, in that order; junction bases with no gene match: 6. The length of the CDR3 is 16 residues. CDR3 sequence reads: CASSVGRGPKNTEAFF. The DNA for the CDR3 is TGTGCCAGCAGCGTAGGAAGGGGGCCCAAGAACACTGAAGCTTTCTTT.

This clone appeared a single time. The gene calls are TRBV7-3 and TRBJ2-1; TRBD2 aligns across 10 bases. The CDR3 has 15 amino acids. The V gene's germline CDR1 is SGHTA and CDR2 FQGTGA. Trimming removed 5 bases from V and 4 bases from J; junction bases left unmatched: 5. CDR3 amino acids: CASSEGTSEYNEQFF. As DNA, the CDR3 is TGTGCCAGCAGCGAGGGGACTAGCGAGTACAATGAGCAGTTCTTC.

V usage is TRBV27 and J usage is TRBJ2-7; no reliable D call. This CDR3 has 14 amino acids. Germline V gene data show CDR1 as MNHEY and CDR2 as SMNVEV (reference sequence). The V end lost 3 bases, the J end lost 1 base, and 10 bases lay between the germline ends. CDR3: CASSFTFVSYEQYF. For the CDR3, the DNA is TGTGCCAGCAGTTTTACTTTCGTTTCCTACGAGCAGTACTTC.

J is TRBJ2-2 and V is TRBV5-4; D may be TRBD1 (6 bases). The CDR3 length is 15 residues. The germline CDR1 and CDR2 sequences are SGHNT and YYREEE (reference sequence). V lost 4 bases to trimming and J lost 4 bases, with 14 bases between them. The CDR3 loop reads CASSLMVGGTGELFF. CDR3 bases: TGTGCCAGCAGCCTTATGGTAGGGGGCACCGGGGAGCTGTTTTTT. Full variable domain (outside the CDR3, taken from reference TRBV5-4 and TRBJ2-2): ETGVTQSPTHLIKTRGQQVTLRCSSQSGHNTVSWYQQALGQGPQFIFQYYREEENGRGNFPPRFSGLQFPNYSSELNVNALELDDSALYLCASSLMVGGTGELFFGEGSRLTVL.

The chain uses TRBV7-2 and TRBJ1-5, with 7 bases lining up with TRBD1. This CDR3 is 16 amino acids long. J lost 6 bases, V lost 2 bases, and 10 bases had no gene match. From germline, CDR1 is SGHTA and CDR2 FQGNSA. This CDR3 reads CASSLLGGSLGQPQHF. The CDR3 DNA reads TGTGCCAGCAGCTTACTAGGGGGCAGTTTGGGTCAGCCCCAGCATTTT.

The chain combines TRBV7-2 with TRBJ2-3; no clear D gene. In germline, CDR1 is SGHTA, CDR2 FQGNSA. Trimming left V 4 bases short and J 2 bases short, with 7 bases between. This CDR3 region has 13 residues. The chain's CDR3 is CASSSLFTDTQYF. The CDR3 DNA is TGTGCCAGCAGCTCCCTCTTCACAGATACGCAGTATTTT.

The table lists this clone with a few counts. The rearrangement joins TRBV30 to TRBJ1-3, with 8 bases identical to TRBD1. The CDR3 is made up of 14 amino acids. With V trimmed by 0 bases and J by 4 bases, 2 bases remained unmatched. The germline gives CDR1 GTSNPN, CDR2 SVGIG (reference sequence). In DNA, the CDR3 is TGTGCCTGGAGTGTGGACAGGGCGGGAAACACCATATATTTT. Amino acid sequence: CAWSVDRAGNTIYF.

V and J are TRBV30 and TRBJ1-4; tentatively, D is TRBD1 (5 bases). Trimming removed 4 bases at V and 7 bases at J, with 19 bases between. The CDR3 runs to 15 residues. Germline assignment: CDR1 GTSNPN and CDR2 SVGIG (reference sequence). The CDR3 DNA reads as TGTGCCTGGAAGCGGTGGAGGGGTAAAGGTGAAAAACTGTTTTTT. Translated, it gives CAWKRWRGKGEKLFF. Full variable domain (remainder filled in from reference TRBV30 and TRBJ1-4): SQTIHQWPATLVQPVGSPLSLECTVEGTSNPNLYWYRQAAGRGLQLLFYSVGIGQISSEVPQNLSASRPQDRQFILSSKKLLLSDSGFYLCAWKRWRGKGEKLFFGSGTQLSVL.

This clone appeared once. The gene calls are TRBV4-3 and TRBJ2-1; TRBD2 is a possible D gene (5 bases). The CDR3 loop spans 11 amino acids. Germline loops: CDR1 LGHNA, CDR2 YSLEER. V lost 5 bases and J 7 bases, leaving 6 bases between the germline ends. The CDR3 here is CASSEGNEQFF. CDR3 DNA: TGCGCCAGCAGCGAGGGAAATGAGCAGTTCTTC.

The rearrangement uses TRBV29-1 and TRBJ2-1; D is possibly TRBD2 (6 bases). Germline CDR1 and CDR2: SQVTM and ANQGSEA. Trimming cost V 7 bases and J 7 bases, with 32 bases left between them. The CDR3 runs 18 residues. The CDR3 DNA reads as TGCAGCGGTGTGGCCCCCCAACTCTGGGGGGTTGGAAAAAATGAGCAGTTCTTC. Encoded protein: CSGVAPQLWGVGKNEQFF.

CDR3 sequence: CASSPEAGLSGELFF. The CDR3 nucleotides read TGTGCCAGCAGCCCAGAGGCGGGGCTCAGCGGGGAGCTGTTTTTT. The chain links TRBV7-2 to TRBJ2-2, with TRBD2 as a possible D gene (6 bases). Germline CDR1 is SGHTA and CDR2 is FQGNSA. V dropped 5 bases and J dropped 7 bases, with 17 bases sitting between them. This CDR3 is built from 15 residues.

This chain links TRBV7-3 with TRBJ2-7; TRBD2 is a possible D gene (6 bases). Deletions cut 5 bases from V and 4 bases from J, with 18 bases between. CDR3 length: 15 amino acids. CDR1 and CDR2 (germline): SGHTA, FQGTGA. CDR3 bases: TGTGCCAGCAGCCACCAGGGCGGGACTTCATACGAGCAGTACTTC. Encoded protein: CASSHQGGTSYEQYF.